Reported below is one T cell receptor (beta chain). Antigen unknown. MiXCR, applied by TCRdb to the 5' RACE reads, yields one record per CDR3 protein. The table records around 340,000 distinct CDR3 sequences, 13% to 15% of them present only once. These data originate in a study of T-cell memory formation after mild COVID-19. Study summary: Clustering of TCRs was largely donor specific. Study conclusions and caveats: Mostly located in CM and EM were contracting CD4+ clones, with contracting CD8+ clones located in EMRA.

CDR3 length: 13 amino acids. Germline-derived CDR1 and CDR2 are KGHSH and LQKENI. Trimming pared 2 bases from V and 6 bases from J, leaving 11 bases between. The chain carries TRBV18 and TRBJ2-7; D remains ambiguous. This receptor was taken from a man aged 18 to 29 who had mild COVID-19 (a few samples of this study predate the infection). Cell type and time point are not known. The sample consisted of PBMCs or a T cell subset sorted from them (not recorded which). DNA for the CDR3: TGTGCCAGCTCACCAGGTTCAGGTTCCGAGCAGTACGTC. It codes for CASSPGSGSEQYV.